The source of this T cell receptor (beta chain) is a study of control samples from healthy donors and cancer patients. The length of the CDR3 is 13 residues. Germline V CDR1 and CDR2: SNHLY, FYNNEI. V lost 11 bases and J lost 3; bases outside the gene matches: 7. Profiling relied on immunoSEQ multiplex PCR, and the TCRdb table lists in-frame clones only, not all of them. This sample has 100,000 to 150,000 clones, with around 90% found just once. The V and J genes are TRBV2 and TRBJ2-3; 8 nucleotides line up with TRBD1. The receptor was isolated from a man in his late teens or twenties in good health. The sequencing sample was made of blood. Here the CDR3 reads CAGQGVGTDTQYF. CDR3 nucleotides: TGTGCCGGACAGGGCGTGGGGACAGATACGCAGTATTTT.